Presented here are 5 T cell receptor beta chains from one specimen sequenced in a study of blood T cell repertoires in COVID-19. TCRdb's copy holds only in-frame clones and misses some; the assay was immunoSEQ multiplex PCR. The table lists roughly 110,000 clones, around 84% of them singletons. Sequencing was carried out using peripheral blood. These receptors all come from a human donor in a cohort sampled during active COVID-19.

The gene calls are TRBV10-3 and TRBJ2-7, with TRBD1 matching over 10 bases. With V trimmed by 10 bases and J by 2 bases, 5 bases remained unmatched. The CDR3 length is 13 residues. Germline values: CDR1 ENHRY, CDR2 SYGVKD. The CDR3 here is CATMGQGTYEQYF. For the CDR3, the DNA is TGTGCCACCATGGGACAGGGGACCTACGAGCAGTACTTC.

For the CDR3, the DNA is TGTGCCTGGATTAAACAGGGGACCGCCTATGGCTACACCTTC. This codes for CAWIKQGTAYGYTF. The chain combines TRBV30 with TRBJ1-2, with 7 nucleotides matching TRBD1. Germline V CDR1 and CDR2: GTSNPN, SVGIG (reference sequence). Germline trimming cut 4 bases from V and 4 bases from J; bases unmatched to any gene: 9. This CDR3 has 14 amino acids.

The sample holds one count of this clone. The chain links TRBV9 to TRBJ2-5; D is uncertain. The V gene's germline CDR1 is SGDLS and CDR2 YYNGEE. The CDR3 covers 15 residues. V dropped 0 bases and J dropped 5 bases, with 14 bases sitting between them. DNA for the CDR3: TGTGCCAGCAGCGTAGGTCCACTGGTTCGGGAGACCCAGTACTTC. Encoded protein: CASSVGPLVRETQYF. Combining the CDR3 with reference TRBV9 and TRBJ2-5 gives the whole variable domain DSGVTQTPKHLITATGQRVTLRCSPRSGDLSVYWYQQSLDQGLQFLIQYYNGEERAKGNILERFSAQQFPDLHSELNLSSLELGDSALYFCASSVGPLVRETQYFGPGTRLLVL.

The rearrangement joins TRBV7-3 to TRBJ2-2, with D unclear. The CDR3 is 13 residues long. Trimming removed 4 bases at V and 1 base at J, with 4 bases between. From germline, CDR1 is SGHTA and CDR2 FQGTGA. This chain's CDR3 is CASSSRNTGELFF. CDR3 nucleotides: TGTGCCAGCAGCTCCAGGAACACCGGGGAGCTGTTTTTT.

The chain employs TRBV5-5 and TRBJ2-4; no definite D call. The CDR3 spans 14 residues. Germline V CDR1 and CDR2: SGHKS, YYEKEE (reference sequence). Trimming took 5 bases from V and 0 from J, leaving 9 bases between them. The CDR3 DNA follows: TGTGCCAGCAGATCGACACTAGCCAAAAACATTCAGTACTTC. It encodes CASRSTLAKNIQYF.